This T cell receptor beta chain was identified during a study of cytomegalovirus exposure and HLA in healthy donors. General observations from the study: TCR beta chains numbering about 160 were designated cytomegalovirus-associated. Data from an earlier analysis indicated that most TCR beta V segments were productive either about 87% or about 30% of the time.

Vbeta (60) and Jbeta (13) primers were used in the PCR. Profiling relied on immunoSEQ multiplex PCR, and the TCRdb table lists in-frame clones only, not all of them. The table lists about 58,000 clones. As concerns this clone: Its antigen remains unidentified.

Germline V gene lookup returns CDR1 LNHNV and CDR2 YYDKDF (reference sequence). V was cut by 5 bases and J by 3 bases, with 16 bases left in between. The CDR3 is 15 residues long. Sequenced: PBMCs. This receptor was identified in a woman between 18 and 29 years old in good health and CMV-seronegative. The chain uses TRBV15 and TRBJ1-1; D is unclear. The CDR3 is CATSESTQIYTEAFF. CDR3 DNA sequence: TGTGCCACCAGCGAGTCCACACAGATTTACACTGAAGCTTTCTTT.